The sequence of this TCR beta chain was determined in a study of blood T cell repertoires in COVID-19. Study in general: Sites across the United States, Italy and Spain contributed samples from acute and convalescent COVID-19. T cells, B-cell-depleted T cells, or PBMCs supplied cDNA or gDNA.

With V trimmed by 5 bases and J by 6 bases, 3 bases remained unmatched. Germline CDR1 is SGHRS and CDR2 is YFSETQ. The CDR3 loop spans 12 amino acids. Original processing methods: Amplified reference gene primers provided the basis for estimating nucleated cell counts. Clones were sequenced by immunoSEQ multiplex PCR, and TCRdb holds only the in-frame ones, with some missing. For V, J and clone size, that table is used; D and trimming come from the DNA. The profile shows more than 75,000 clones, 88% of them singletons. V usage is TRBV5-1 and J usage is TRBJ1-2; 8 bases map to TRBD1. This TCR came from a woman of 80 years or more with acute or convalescent COVID-19. Input material: peripheral blood. The CDR3 DNA reads TGCGCCAGCAGGATGACAGGGGATGGCTACACCTTC. It specifies CASRMTGDGYTF.